A single sample is the source of the 10 T cell receptor beta chains below, sequenced in a study of blood T cell repertoires in COVID-19. Profiled with immunoSEQ multiplex PCR; TCRdb holds only in-frame clones, not every one. The table includes approximately 150,000 clones, around 82% detected once. Material for sequencing was PBMCs or T cells enriched from blood (not recorded which). Every receptor here comes from a man aged 50 to 59 in a cohort exposed to, infected with or recovered from COVID-19 (not recorded which).

This chain links TRBV5-4 with TRBJ2-5; 9 nucleotides agree with TRBD2. V was clipped by 3 bases and J by 0 bases; unmatched bases: 6. CDR1 and CDR2 (germline): SGHNT, YYREEE (reference sequence). This CDR3 region has 16 residues. The CDR3 loop is CASSYDSGRYQETQYF. The CDR3 bases are TGTGCCAGCAGCTATGACAGCGGGAGGTACCAAGAGACCCAGTACTTC.

V is TRBV29-1 and J is TRBJ1-1; no clear D. CDR1 SQVTM and CDR2 ANQGSEA come from the germline V gene. Trimming left V 0 bases short and J 2 bases short, with 13 bases between. CDR3 length: 15 amino acids. CDR3 sequence reads: CSVEDLGRYNTEAFF. The CDR3 region has the DNA TGCAGCGTTGAAGATCTCGGGAGATACAACACTGAAGCTTTCTTT.

V gene TRBV7-2 combines with J gene TRBJ1-2, with a possible D match to TRBD1 (6 bases). CDR1 and CDR2 from the germline V gene are SGHTA and FQGNSA. The CDR3 covers 14 residues. The V and J ends lost 0 bases and 7 bases respectively, with 12 bases between them. As DNA, the CDR3 is TGTGCCAGCAGCTTAGCGCCCCAGGGGTTTGGCTACACCTTC. It encodes CASSLAPQGFGYTF.

This chain joins TRBV30 and TRBJ1-1, with TRBD1 matching over 7 bases. Germline CDR1 is GTSNPN and CDR2 is SVGIG (reference sequence). The CDR3 runs to 13 residues. V lost 0 bases and J lost 6; bases outside the gene matches: 4. CDR3 sequence: CAWSVPDRPEAFF. CDR3 sequence (DNA): TGTGCCTGGAGTGTACCGGACAGGCCTGAAGCTTTCTTT.

The chain combines TRBV19 with TRBJ1-6, with D possibly being TRBD1 (6 bases). V lost 6 bases and J 7 bases, leaving 16 bases between the germline ends. Germline assignment: CDR1 LNHDA and CDR2 SQIVND (reference sequence). The CDR3 spans 15 residues. The CDR3 here is CASSLGDKPNSPLHF. The CDR3 DNA reads as TGTGCCAGTAGCCTGGGGGACAAGCCAAATTCACCCCTCCACTTT.

This sequence joins TRBV21-1 and TRBJ1-4; the D call of TRBD1 is as the table states it, not checked on the DNA. TRBV21-1 corresponds to a pseudogene. This CDR3 contains 16 residues. The CDR3 DNA reads TGTGCCAGCAGCAGGCAAAACATCACAACTAATGAAAAACTGTTTTTT. It yields the protein CASSRQNITTNEKLFF.

The chain joins TRBV6-2 or TRBV6-3 to TRBJ1-1; D gene unclear. Trimming pared 5 bases from V and 3 bases from J, leaving 19 bases between. Germline V gene sequence: CDR1 MNHEY, CDR2 SVGEGT. There are 16 residues in the CDR3. CDR3 DNA sequence: TGTGCCAGCAGTCGCCCCCGTGCCGGGATCCACACTGAAGCTTTCTTT. Translating it yields CASSRPRAGIHTEAFF.

The chain employs TRBV5-1 and TRBJ1-1; 7 nucleotides agree with TRBD1. After removal of 3 bases from V and 7 bases from J, the junction contained 15 bases not matched to a gene. Germline-derived CDR1 and CDR2 are SGHRS and YFSETQ. The CDR3 consists of 16 residues. The chain's CDR3 is CASSSYPAGGIDEAFF. CDR3 DNA sequence: TGCGCCAGCAGCTCATATCCGGCAGGGGGGATTGATGAAGCTTTCTTT.

The V gene is TRBV5-4, the J gene TRBJ2-3, with TRBD2 identical over 12 bases. Losses at the gene ends were 3 bases for V and 5 bases for J; bases not matched to a gene: 13. In germline, CDR1 is SGHNT, CDR2 YYREEE (reference sequence). There are 18 residues in the CDR3. For the CDR3, the DNA is TGTGCCAGCAGCTATGGGGCCGGACTAGCGGGGATAGAAGATACGCAGTATTTT. Amino acids: CASSYGAGLAGIEDTQYF.

The rearrangement joins TRBV11-1 to TRBJ2-2; D might be TRBD2 (6 bases). Germline loops: CDR1 SGHAT, CDR2 FQDESV (reference sequence). The ends were cut back, 1 base at V and 5 bases at J, with 11 bases in the middle. The CDR3 has 15 residues. The CDR3 loop reads CASSLVFAGTGELFF. CDR3 bases: TGTGCCAGCAGCTTAGTCTTTGCGGGAACCGGGGAGCTGTTTTTT.